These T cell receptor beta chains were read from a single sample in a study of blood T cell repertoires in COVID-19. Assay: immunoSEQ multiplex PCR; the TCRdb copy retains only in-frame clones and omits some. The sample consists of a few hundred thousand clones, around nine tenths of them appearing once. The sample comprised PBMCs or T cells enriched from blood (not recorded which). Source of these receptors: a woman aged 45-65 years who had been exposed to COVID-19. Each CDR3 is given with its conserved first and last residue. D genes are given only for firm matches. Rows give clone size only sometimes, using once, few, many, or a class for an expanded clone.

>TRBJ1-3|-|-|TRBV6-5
TGTGCCAGACCCCAGGGGAATGGAAACACCATATATTTT
CARPQGNGNTIYF
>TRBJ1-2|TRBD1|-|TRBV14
TGTGCCAGCAGCCAAGGTTGGACAGGGTATGACTATGGCTACACCTTC
CASSQGWTGYDYGYTF
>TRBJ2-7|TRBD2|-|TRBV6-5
TGTGCCAGCAAAGAGGGACTAGCTTACGAGCAGTACTTC
CASKEGLAYEQYF
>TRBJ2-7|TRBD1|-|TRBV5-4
TGTGCCAGCAGGAGGGGACAGCTCTACGAGCAGTACTTC
CASRRGQLYEQYF
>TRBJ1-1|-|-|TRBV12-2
TGTGCAAGCGAGGGTAACACTGAAGCTTTCTTT
CASEGNTEAFF
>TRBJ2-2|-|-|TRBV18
TGTGCCAGCTCACTGGAACAGGACACCGGGGAGCTGTTTTTT
CASSLEQDTGELFF
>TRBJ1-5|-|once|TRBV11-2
TGTGCCAGCAGCTTCGAGCCAGGCGTCCAGCCCCAGCATTTT
CASSFEPGVQPQHF
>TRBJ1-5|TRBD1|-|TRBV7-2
TGTGCCAGCAGCTCCGCAGGGGGCGCTCATCAGCCCCAGCATTTT
CASSSAGGAHQPQHF
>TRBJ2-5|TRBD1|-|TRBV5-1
TGCGCCAGCAGCTTGTCCCCAGGGGGTGGGCAAGAGACCCAGTACTTC
CASSLSPGGGQETQYF
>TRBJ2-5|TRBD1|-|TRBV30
TGTGCCTGGAGGATGACAGGGAGTAGCGAGACCCAGTACTTC
CAWRMTGSSETQYF
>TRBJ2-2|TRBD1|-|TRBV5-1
TGCGCCAGCAGCCCCTACCGAGGAGGGACAGGGGGAGGACCCGGGGAGCTGTTTTTT
CASSPYRGGTGGGPGELFF
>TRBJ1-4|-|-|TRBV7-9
TGTGCCAGCGGAACCTGGGGGCTCGATGAAAAACTGTTTTTT
CASGTWGLDEKLFF
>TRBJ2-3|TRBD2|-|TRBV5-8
TGTGCCAGCAACCGGATGATTCGCGGGGGGGTGGGAGATACGCAGTATTTT
CASNRMIRGGVGDTQYF
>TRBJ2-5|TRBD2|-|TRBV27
TGTGCCAGCAGTGCGCTAGCGGGGGGGCCGGTGGAGACCCAGTACTTC
CASSALAGGPVETQYF